The rows below give T cell receptor beta chains drawn from one sample of a study of cytomegalovirus exposure and HLA in healthy donors. Assay: immunoSEQ multiplex PCR; the TCRdb copy retains only in-frame clones and omits some. Here the sample spans 150,000 to 200,000 clones, over 85% being singletons. Sequenced input: PBMCs. The receptors stem from a man aged 18 to 29 in good health and CMV-seropositive. Both conserved end residues are part of each CDR3. The order of the fields is clone size, V gene, CDR3 length, J gene, D gene, CDR3 protein, CDR3 DNA. The D gene is left open where the match is weak. Only some rows state a clone size, as once, few, many or a class for expanded clones.

>-|TRBV5-4|14|TRBJ2-1|-
CASSLLAGNNEQFF
TGTGCCAGCAGCTTGTTGGCAGGGAACAATGAGCAGTTCTTC
>-|TRBV29-1|11|TRBJ1-1|-
CSVTQGTEAFF
TGCAGCGTGACGCAGGGCACTGAAGCTTTCTTT
>-|TRBV18|15|TRBJ2-7|TRBD2
CASSPNSGSSYEQYF
TGTGCCAGCTCACCGAATAGCGGGAGCTCCTACGAGCAGTACTTC
>-|TRBV15|17|TRBJ2-7|TRBD2
CATSRDRGSSGREEQYF
TGTGCCACCAGCAGAGATAGGGGAAGTAGCGGGAGAGAGGAGCAGTACTTC
>once|TRBV5-6|16|TRBJ2-3|TRBD1
CASSFLGTGGTDTQYF
TGTGCCAGCAGCTTTCTTGGGACAGGGGGCACAGATACGCAGTATTTT
>once|TRBV7-8|14|TRBJ2-7|TRBD1
CASSSGQGMGEQYF
TGTGCCAGCAGTTCGGGACAGGGGATGGGGGAGCAGTACTTC
>-|TRBV7-9|15|TRBJ1-2|-
CASSLLGSSNYGYTF
TGTGCCAGCAGCTTATTGGGCAGCTCTAACTATGGCTACACCTTC
>-|TRBV11-3|19|TRBJ2-7|TRBD2
CASSTRPLWGLAGTYEQYF
TGTGCCAGCAGCACTCGTCCATTGTGGGGACTAGCGGGTACCTACGAGCAGTACTTC
>-|TRBV6-1|17|TRBJ2-6|-
CASSEAYILSGANVLTF
TGTGCCAGCAGTGAAGCGTACATTCTCTCTGGGGCCAACGTCCTGACTTTC
>-|TRBV5-1|17|TRBJ2-2|-
CASSLEFPKSNTGELFF
TGCGCCAGCAGCTTGGAGTTCCCTAAATCGAACACCGGGGAGCTGTTTTTT